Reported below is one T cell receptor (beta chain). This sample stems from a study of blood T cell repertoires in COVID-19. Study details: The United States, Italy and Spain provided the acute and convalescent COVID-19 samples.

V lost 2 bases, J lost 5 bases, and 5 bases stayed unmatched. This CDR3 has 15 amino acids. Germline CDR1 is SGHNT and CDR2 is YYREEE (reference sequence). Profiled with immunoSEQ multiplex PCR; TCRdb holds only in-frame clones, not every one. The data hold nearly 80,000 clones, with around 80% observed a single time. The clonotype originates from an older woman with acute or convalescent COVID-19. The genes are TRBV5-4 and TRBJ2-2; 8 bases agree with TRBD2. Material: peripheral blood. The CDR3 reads CASSLAGVGTGELFF. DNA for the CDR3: TGTGCCAGCAGCTTAGCGGGAGTTGGGACCGGGGAGCTGTTTTTT.